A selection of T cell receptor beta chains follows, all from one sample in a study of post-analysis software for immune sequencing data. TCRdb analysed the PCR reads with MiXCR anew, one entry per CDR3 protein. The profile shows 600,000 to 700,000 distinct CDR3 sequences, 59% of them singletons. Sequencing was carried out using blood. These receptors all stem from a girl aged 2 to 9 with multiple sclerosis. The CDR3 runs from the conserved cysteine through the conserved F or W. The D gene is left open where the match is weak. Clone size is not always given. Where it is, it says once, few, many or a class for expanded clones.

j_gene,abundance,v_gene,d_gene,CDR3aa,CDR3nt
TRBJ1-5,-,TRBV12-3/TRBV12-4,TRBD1,CASTRGPVQPQHF,TGTGCCAGCACCAGGGGGCCTGTTCAGCCCCAGCATTTT
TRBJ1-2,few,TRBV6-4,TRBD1,CASSPTGQNLYGYTF,TGTGCCAGCAGTCCGACGGGACAGAACTTATATGGCTACACCTTC
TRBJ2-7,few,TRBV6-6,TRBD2,CASRRGLAGIYEQYF,TGTGCCAGCCGACGGGGACTAGCGGGTATCTACGAGCAGTACTTC
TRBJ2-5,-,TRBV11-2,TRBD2,CASSAPGLAGQETQYF,TGTGCCAGCAGCGCACCGGGACTAGCGGGACAAGAGACCCAGTACTTC
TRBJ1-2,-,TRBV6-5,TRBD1,CASSLLTGGKYGYTF,TGTGCCAGCAGTCTCCTGACAGGGGGCAAGTATGGCTACACCTTC
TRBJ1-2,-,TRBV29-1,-,CSVERQDYTF,TGCAGCGTTGAAAGGCAGGACTACACCTTC
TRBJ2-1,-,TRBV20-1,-,CSASRSTLGGEQFF,TGCAGTGCTAGTAGGTCGACCCTGGGTGGTGAGCAGTTCTTC
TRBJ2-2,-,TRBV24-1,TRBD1,CATSDYTQGAGTGELFF,TGTGCCACCAGTGATTACACCCAGGGGGCTGGCACCGGGGAGCTGTTTTTT
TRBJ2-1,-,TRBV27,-,CASCNLQGSYNEQFF,TGTGCCAGCTGCAACTTACAGGGTAGCTACAATGAGCAGTTCTTC
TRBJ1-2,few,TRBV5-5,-,CASSTAGGGNYGYTF,TGTGCCAGCAGCACCGCCGGGGGTGGGAACTATGGCTACACCTTC
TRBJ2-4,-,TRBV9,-,CASSFRDGSKNIQYF,TGTGCCAGCAGCTTCAGGGACGGTTCCAAAAACATTCAGTACTTC
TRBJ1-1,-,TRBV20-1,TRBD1,CSARALDSGGTEAFF,TGCAGTGCTAGAGCTCTAGACTCAGGGGGCACTGAAGCTTTCTTT
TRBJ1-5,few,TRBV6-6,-,CASSYSVGASQPQHF,TGTGCCAGCAGTTACTCGGTCGGCGCGAGTCAGCCCCAGCATTTT
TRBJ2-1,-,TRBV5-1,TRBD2,CASIGASGPYNEQFF,TGCGCCAGTATAGGGGCTAGCGGCCCATACAATGAGCAGTTCTTC
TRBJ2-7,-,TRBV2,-,CASRDGQLSYEQYF,TGTGCCAGCAGAGATGGGCAGCTAAGCTACGAGCAGTACTTC
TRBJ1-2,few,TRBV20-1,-,CSGMRQGSDYGYTF,TGCAGTGGCATGCGTCAGGGGAGTGACTATGGCTACACCTTC
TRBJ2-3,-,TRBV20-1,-,CSARVGGSGTDTQYF,TGCAGTGCTAGAGTCGGGGGTAGCGGTACAGATACGCAGTATTTT
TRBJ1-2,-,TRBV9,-,CASSVGQGSGYGYTF,TGTGCCAGCAGCGTAGGCCAGGGCTCAGGCTATGGCTACACCTTC
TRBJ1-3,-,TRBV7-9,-,CASSSPGGNTIYF,TGTGCCAGCAGCTCGCCCGGGGGAAACACCATATATTTT
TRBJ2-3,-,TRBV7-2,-,CASSVVEATQYF,TGTGCCAGCAGCGTCGTGGAAGCTACGCAGTATTTT
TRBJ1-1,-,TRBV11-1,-,CASSLTEADTEAFF,TGTGCCAGCAGCCTGACGGAGGCAGACACTGAAGCTTTCTTT
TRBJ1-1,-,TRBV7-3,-,CASSLNRGTEAFF,TGTGCCAGCAGCTTAAATCGGGGGACTGAAGCTTTCTTT
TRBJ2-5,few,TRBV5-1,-,CASSGQGIQETQYF,TGCGCCAGCAGCGGTCAAGGAATCCAAGAGACCCAGTACTTC
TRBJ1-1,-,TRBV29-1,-,CSVRSANTEAFF,TGCAGCGTTAGATCGGCGAACACTGAAGCTTTCTTT
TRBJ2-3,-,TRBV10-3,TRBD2,CAISESRRCGGHTDTQYF,TGTGCCATCAGTGAGTCGAGGCGGTGCGGGGGTCACACAGATACGCAGTATTTT
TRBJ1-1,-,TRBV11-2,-,CASSLRSGMNTEAFF,TGTGCCAGCAGCTTACGGTCGGGAATGAACACTGAAGCTTTCTTT
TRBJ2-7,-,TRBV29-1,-,CSVAGSRSYEQYF,TGCAGCGTTGCGGGCTCCCGCTCCTACGAGCAGTACTTC
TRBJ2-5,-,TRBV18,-,CASSPGEPRETQYF,TGTGCCAGCTCACCGGGCGAACCTCGAGAGACCCAGTACTTC
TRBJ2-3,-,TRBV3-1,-,CASSPLSGSSTDTQYF,TGTGCCAGCAGCCCCCTATCGGGAAGCTCCACAGATACGCAGTATTTT
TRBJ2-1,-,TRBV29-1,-,CSAQRGEGEQFF,TGCAGCGCCCAGAGGGGGGAAGGGGAGCAGTTCTTC
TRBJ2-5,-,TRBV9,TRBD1,CASSASGTGHQETQYF,TGTGCCAGCAGCGCTTCCGGGACAGGGCACCAAGAGACCCAGTACTTC
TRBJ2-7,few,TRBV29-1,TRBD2,CSVEGGRREGPYEQYF,TGCAGCGTTGAAGGCGGTAGGCGGGAGGGACCCTACGAGCAGTACTTC
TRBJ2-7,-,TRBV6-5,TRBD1,CASSRLDRVVDEQYF,TGTGCCAGCAGTAGACTGGACAGGGTAGTCGACGAGCAGTACTTC
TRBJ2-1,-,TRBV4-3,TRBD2,CASSQEARGANEQFF,TGCGCCAGCAGCCAAGAAGCGCGGGGGGCCAATGAGCAGTTCTTC
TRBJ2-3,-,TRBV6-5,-,CASSYGRVSTDTQYF,TGTGCCAGCAGTTATGGGCGGGTTAGCACAGATACGCAGTATTTT
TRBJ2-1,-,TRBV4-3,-,CASSLGQLDNEQLF,TGCGCCAGCAGCCTCGGACAGCTTGACAATGAGCAGCTCTTC
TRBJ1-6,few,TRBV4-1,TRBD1,CASSQEWGRGTYNSPLHF,TGCGCCAGCAGCCAAGAATGGGGCAGGGGGACCTATAATTCACCCCTCCACTTT
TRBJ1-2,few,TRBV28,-,CASGVVGGGYGYTF,TGTGCCAGCGGAGTTGTCGGGGGTGGCTATGGCTACACCTTC
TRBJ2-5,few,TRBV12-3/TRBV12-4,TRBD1,CASSPGQGSIETQYF,TGTGCCAGCAGTCCTGGACAGGGTAGTATAGAGACCCAGTACTTC
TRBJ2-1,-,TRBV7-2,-,CASTSGADYNEQFF,TGTGCCAGCACGTCGGGGGCGGATTACAATGAGCAGTTCTTC
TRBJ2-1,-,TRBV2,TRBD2,CASSGGLAGGNEQFF,TGTGCCAGCAGTGGGGGACTAGCGGGAGGTAATGAGCAGTTCTTC
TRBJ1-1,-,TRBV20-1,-,CSARDWRLREAFF,TGCAGTGCTAGAGACTGGAGGTTGAGAGAAGCTTTCTTT
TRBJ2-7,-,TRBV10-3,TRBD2,CAISELAGEGEQYF,TGTGCCATCAGTGAGCTAGCGGGAGAGGGCGAGCAGTACTTC
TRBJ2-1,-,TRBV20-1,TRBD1,CSARTPGGPSSYNEQFF,TGCAGTGCTAGAACCCCAGGGGGCCCCAGCTCCTACAATGAGCAGTTCTTC
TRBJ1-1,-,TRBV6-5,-,CATSLGGGTEAFF,TGTGCCACCTCATTGGGTGGGGGTACTGAAGCTTTCTTT
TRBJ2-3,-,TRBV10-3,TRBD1,CATRRHRDSGKDTQYF,TGTGCCACCAGACGACACCGGGACAGTGGTAAGGATACGCAGTATTTT
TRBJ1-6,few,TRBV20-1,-,CSARGWGLQRNYNSPLHF,TGCAGTGCTAGGGGGTGGGGGCTTCAGCGGAATTATAATTCACCCCTCCACTTT
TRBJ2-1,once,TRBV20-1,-,CSASAELVGVNEQFF,TGCAGTGCTAGCGCTGAATTGGTAGGAGTCAATGAGCAGTTCTTC
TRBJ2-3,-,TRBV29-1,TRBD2,CSVGRDLAGTDTQYF,TGCAGCGTTGGCCGGGACCTAGCGGGTACAGATACGCAGTATTTT
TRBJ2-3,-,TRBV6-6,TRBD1,CASSKTGGLLGTDTQYF,TGTGCCAGCAGCAAAACAGGGGGCCTTCTTGGCACAGATACGCAGTATTTT
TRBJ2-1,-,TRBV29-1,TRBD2,CSVDGASGNNEQFF,TGCAGCGTTGACGGGGCTAGCGGAAACAATGAGCAGTTCTTC
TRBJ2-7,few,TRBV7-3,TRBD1,CTSSLWSGGAYEQYF,TGTACCAGCAGCTTATGGTCAGGGGGCGCCTACGAGCAGTACTTC
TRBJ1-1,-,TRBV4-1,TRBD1,CASSQTGQGTFF,TGCGCCAGCAGCCAGACAGGACAGGGTACTTTCTTT
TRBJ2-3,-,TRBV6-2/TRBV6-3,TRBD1,CASRRTGGADTQYF,TGTGCCAGCAGAAGGACAGGGGGTGCAGATACGCAGTATTTT
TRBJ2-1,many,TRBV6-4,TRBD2,CASSDSTSGSNEQFF,TGTGCCAGCAGTGACTCGACTAGCGGGAGCAATGAGCAGTTCTTC